The sequence of this T cell receptor (beta chain) was determined in a study of cytomegalovirus exposure and HLA in healthy donors (dated by TCRdb to the late 2010s). In terms of the full investigation: In an earlier analysis of about 560 of the donors, roughly 300 Gb of sequence data and just under 120 million unique TCR beta sequences from 180 million or so T cells were reported. Both class I and class II loci were covered by HLA typing, at four-digit resolution. Because of strong linkage in the cohort, roughly five DR-DQ haplotypes were treated as single units for association and clustering. A later genetic analysis took genome-wide SNP genotypes for about 60% of the roughly 670 donors and used that subset as a discovery cohort. In an earlier analysis of 587 of the donors, high-throughput TCR beta sequencing was used to judge whether each TCR beta V gene segment behaved as functional or pseudogenic. A later analysis re-examined previously published TCR beta repertoires from roughly 720 donors and added high-resolution HLA genotyping to investigate patterns of TCR occurrence. The study combined high-throughput TCR immunosequencing, statistical association of individual TCRs with disease status, and machine learning to predict cytomegalovirus infection status. Of the 398 genotyped donors, approximately 82% fell in the genetic ancestry cluster associated with self-reported Caucasian donors. The later analysis used no new phenotypic data to find candidate immune exposures, relying instead on TCR beta sequences and their occurrence across donors. The T cell repertoires of 666 subjects were profiled by immunosequencing and related to cytomegalovirus serostatus. About 310 gigabases of sequencing data and approximately 84 million unique TCR sequences were included in an early release covering several hundred HLA-typed donors. Donor age, sex, ethnicity and CMV serostatus were collected together with the repertoire data. The aim of the study was to test whether cataloging public T cell receptors could identify signatures of past pathogen exposure. The number of donors typed differed by locus, with roughly 620-640 for A, B, C, DRB1 and DQB1, over 500 for DQA1, 600 to 610 for DPA1, and 472 for DPB1. All discovery cohort repertoires had been generated using a single sequencing platform. Across approximately 400 genotyped donors of the cohort, an average of about 240,000 unique TCR beta nucleotide sequences per donor were sequenced, and approximately 17% of those sequences were non-productive. In addition to the first cohort of around 670 subjects, a separate validation cohort of about 120 different subjects was used. The paper as a whole reports these results and caveats: The earlier analysis of 587 of the donors excluded some 16 rarely observed V segments, including chromosome 9 orphons, because counts were too low. A later analysis reported that several top co-occurrence clusters appeared linked to parvovirus B19, influenza, CMV and Epstein-Barr virus. A later analysis associated 16,951 TCR beta sequences with specific HLA alleles at a false discovery rate of 0.05. Because some donors lacked HLA typing at each locus, the association tests relied only on the typed subset. A total of around 150 TCR beta chains were listed by the study as associated with cytomegalovirus. Compared with the roughly 710-donor mean, donors in an Asian-associated ancestry cluster had fewer N-insertions in productive TCRs, according to a later genetic analysis. When HLA alleles, especially DR and DQ, strongly co-occurred, TCR associations were difficult to assign to individual alleles. A later analysis found that HLA-associated TCR beta chains were more clonally expanded and had lower generation probabilities than equally common non-associated chains. A further reported finding was that TCR beta sequences accurately predicted the HLA-A and HLA-B alleles for most subjects in the first cohort. Most TCR sequences were observed very rarely across donors, whereas some public TCRs were present in many individuals. In a later analysis, the rate of TCR association differed among HLA loci, with DRB1 alleles having the most associated TCRs and HLA-C alleles having the fewest. The 87-base-pair reads could not distinguish some IMGT-functional V segments, including TRBV6-2 and TRBV6-3, so those segments were excluded. This cohort had only TCR beta chains sequenced, and the lack of alpha or paired-chain data limited which features could be detected. In vitro tests confirmed that three of the cytomegalovirus-associated TCR beta chains recognize cytomegalovirus antigens. A cluster of highly shared sequence variants was judged likely to be a technical artifact of the sequencing pipeline. It was suggested by the authors that the approach could potentially be generalized to other disease states and immunological phenotypes. The classifier was reported to diagnose cytomegalovirus status with high specificity and sensitivity in both the original cohort and the validation cohort. The only immune exposure information available for the cohort was CMV serostatus. Linkage disequilibrium might explain the correlated functional status among segregating V segments, but an unknown experimental factor could not be excluded. An earlier analysis of approximately 600 of the donors showed that most TCR beta V segments appeared in productive rearrangements either about 87% or about 30% of the time, which broadly matched IMGT annotations. In a later genetic analysis, a missense DCLRE1C variant was associated with V-gene and J-gene trimming of TCR beta chains, and the association was replicated in an independent cohort. According to a later analysis, most CMV-associated TCR beta chains appeared to be HLA-restricted, and the HLA associations seemed to be driven largely by CMV exposure. Roughly uniform sequencing depth across donors was assumed in presence/absence analyses, although this assumption may not hold.

The library was built by means of the immunoSEQ multiplex PCR assay. A mixture of 60 forward primers for TCR Vbeta segments and 13 reverse primers for TCR Jbeta segments was used in the multiplex PCR. The CDR3 region of rearranged TCR beta genes was amplified from genomic DNA by a multiplex PCR assay. The amplified TCR beta libraries were sequenced on the Illumina HiSeq System as 87-base-pair reads. As for the authors' bioinformatics: A later analysis tallied 75 million to 95 million unique TCR beta chains across the 640 or so repertoires, and about 10 million of those chains were shared by two or more donors. A nearest-neighbor algorithm error-corrected the raw reads and collapsed the reads into unique sequences, merging closely related sequences to remove PCR and sequencing errors. Alignment of CDR3 sequences to IMGT reference sequences was used to assign V, D and J gene segments. For a sequence to be retained, a match of at least six nucleotides to both a V gene segment and a J gene segment was required. A rearrangement was called productive if the CDR3 had no stop codons and remained in frame with V and J, and every other rearrangement was called non-productive. Following IMGT convention, CDR3 was defined as the stretch from the second conserved V-encoded cysteine up to the conserved J-encoded phenylalanine. The earlier analysis of about 640 of the donors excluded any sequence lacking an unambiguous match to a single V gene segment. An earlier analysis of roughly 590 of the donors called V segments functional above 56.7% productive rearrangements and segregating when the between-donor standard deviation exceeded 5%. A statistical classification framework was developed to diagnose cytomegalovirus status using the catalog of TCR beta chain sequences. A later analysis assigned V and J genes by comparing TCR nucleotide sequences with IMGT/GENE-DB human TR gene sequences. The TCRdist pipeline was used in a later analysis to assign CDR3 sequences and most-parsimonious VDJ recombination scenarios. In a later analysis, each TCR beta chain was defined by its CDR3 amino acid sequence together with its V-gene family, and reads lacking a unique V-gene family were excluded. A later analysis removed nearly 600 highly shared, low-generation-probability nucleotide sequences to deal with suspected cross-contamination and a sequencing artifact. A later analysis calculated a clonal expansion index for each public chain from normalized within-repertoire ranks of inferred template counts. Generation probabilities in a later analysis came from a VDJ recombination model fitted to out-of-frame rearrangements, and those results were checked against IGoR. In a later analysis, TCR-TCR, TCR-HLA and TCR-CMV co-occurrence was scored with hypergeometric tests, and a repertoire-size bias correction was applied to TCR pairs. In a later analysis, false discovery rates were estimated by permuting HLA or CMV assignments 20 times. In a later analysis, co-occurring TCRs were grouped using DBSCAN, with TCRdist sequence similarity added in when clustering inside HLA-allele-positive subsets. For co-occurrence clustering, repertoires with fewer than 30,000 or more than 120,000 public chains were excluded, along with roughly five repertoires with anomalous nucleotide sharing. The table comes from immuneACCESS by way of TCRdb, which keeps in-frame sequences with V and J called. Part of the clones is missing from these tables; in studies checked, under half for an unresolved V gene and the rest for unknown reasons. V, J and clone size reflect that table, while D and trimming were determined from the DNA. Counted in this sample were about 160,000 clones; approximately 76% of them appeared once. The ten most abundant clones make up 1.2% to 1.5% of the sample.

The cohort comprised hundreds of healthy bone marrow donors. All cohort members were sampled while nominally healthy, although unrecorded immune exposures were likely present. The donor tested CMV seronegative, placing the donor among the 350 or so seronegative members of the cohort. A peripheral blood sample was collected from each donor, and TCR beta sequencing was performed on peripheral blood mononuclear cells. The Qiagen DNeasy Blood Extraction Kit was used to extract genomic DNA from the blood cell samples. On this clone itself: The antigen this receptor binds is unknown. No qualities accompany the bases; no much larger clone lies one base away.

Its CDR3 holds 14 amino acids, cysteine through phenylalanine. Of the read, only the CDR3 DNA is kept; its 42 bases are in frame from base 1. Trimming removed 4 bases from V and 6 bases from J; the gene matches leave 3 bases unexplained. From a lookup of the germline V gene, CDR1 and CDR2 are MGHRA and YSYEKL. The V gene is TRBV4-1 and the J gene is TRBJ1-5; 10 middle bases align to TRBD1. The clonotype originates from a man in his sixties in good health and CMV-seronegative. The specimen sequenced was PBMCs. Read as DNA, the sequence is TGCGCCAGCAGCCGACAGGGGGCAGGTCAGCCCCAGCATTTT. Translation gives CASSRQGAGQPQHF.